What follows are 28 T cell receptor beta chains derived from one specimen sequenced in a study of shared clonotypes between healthy human individuals. The table came from immunoSEQ multiplex PCR; TCRdb's copy has only in-frame clones and leaves some out. The sample has hundreds of thousands of clones; around 93% are singletons. CD45RO-negative, CCR7-positively selected cells formed the naive CD8 fraction, excluding terminally differentiated effector memory CD45RA+ cells. Specimen: naive CD8+ T cells sorted from blood. Source of these receptors: a man aged 30 to 39 in good health.

This clone occurred a few times. The CDR3 sequence: CASSLGRAGGSETQYF. The CDR3 coding sequence is TGTGCCAGCAGCTTAGGAAGAGCGGGAGGGTCGGAGACCCAGTACTTC. The chain employs TRBV11-2 and TRBJ2-5; 10 bases are shared with TRBD2. The CDR3 spans 16 residues. After removal of 1 base from V and 5 bases from J, the junction contained 7 bases not matched to a gene. The germline CDR1 and CDR2 sequences are SGHAT and FQNNGV. The variable domain in full, with the rest retrieved from reference TRBV11-2 and TRBJ2-5, is EAGVAQSPRYKIIEKRQSVAFWCNPISGHATLYWYQQILGQGPKLLIQFQNNGVVDDSQLPKDRFSAERLKGVDSTLKIQPAKLEDSAVYLCASSLGRAGGSETQYFGPGTRLLVL.

CDR3 nucleotides: TGTGCCAGTAGTCGCCCCCCGGGACAGGGCTATGGCTACACCTTC. Translated, it gives CASSRPPGQGYGYTF. V gene TRBV19 combines with J gene TRBJ1-2, with 9 bases matching TRBD1. Trimming at V came to 5 bases and at J to 4 bases, leaving 8 bases not matched to a gene. Germline assignment: CDR1 LNHDA and CDR2 SQIVND (reference sequence). The CDR3 extends over 15 amino acids.

The rearrangement uses TRBV28 and TRBJ2-7; 8 bases line up with TRBD1. V trimming: 5 bases; J trimming: 6 bases; junction bases outside the gene matches: 12. This CDR3 contains 15 residues. Germline loops: CDR1 MDHEN, CDR2 SYDVKM. This CDR3 reads CASSTNPGTGIEQYF. The CDR3 DNA reads as TGTGCCAGCAGTACCAACCCTGGGACAGGTATCGAGCAGTACTTC. Supplemented by reference TRBV28 and TRBJ2-7, the full variable domain reads DVKVTQSSRYLVKRTGEKVFLECVQDMDHENMFWYRQDPGLGLRLIYFSYDVKMKEKGDIPEGYSVSREKKERFSLILESASTNQTSMYLCASSTNPGTGIEQYFGPGTRLTVT.

The chain has TRBV19 and TRBJ1-4, with D possibly matching TRBD1 (5 bases). CDR3 size: 15 residues. The V gene's germline CDR1 is LNHDA and CDR2 SQIVND (reference sequence). Trimming took off 3 bases at V and 4 bases at J, with 12 bases between the two ends. The CDR3 sequence: CASSIAGRDNEKLFF. CDR3 nucleotide sequence: TGTGCCAGTAGTATTGCGGGCAGGGATAATGAAAAACTGTTTTTT.

Regarding this clone: The identical CDR3 is also encoded by other nucleotide sequences in the sample. V gene TRBV9 combines with J gene TRBJ2-7, with TRBD2 as a possible D gene (5 bases). Per the germline V gene, CDR1 is SGDLS and CDR2 is YYNGEE. This CDR3 is 15 amino acids long. V was shortened by 0 bases and J by 1 base, with 11 bases between the two germline ends. In DNA, the CDR3 is TGTGCCAGCAGCGTAGACGGAAGGACTTCCTACGAGCAGTACTTC. It is translated as CASSVDGRTSYEQYF.

This clone was picked up one time. The chain recombines TRBV11-2 with TRBJ2-7, with a tentative D call TRBD1 (6 bases). Germline V CDR1 and CDR2: SGHAT, FQNNGV. Trimming shortened V by 5 bases and J by 3 bases, and 23 bases separated the two germline ends. CDR3 length: 17 residues. The CDR3 sequence: CASSHFGGPTTYYEQYF. As DNA, the CDR3 is TGTGCCAGCAGCCACTTTGGGGGCCCAACCACCTACTACGAGCAGTACTTC.

The CDR3 DNA sequence: TGTGCCTGGGAAGGGGGCACTGGTAACGAGCAGTACTTC. Encoded protein: CAWEGGTGNEQYF. The chain employs TRBV30 and TRBJ2-7; TRBD1 agrees at 7 bases. Germline V gene data show CDR1 as GTSNPN and CDR2 as SVGIG (reference sequence). V gave up 5 bases and J gave up 5 bases; unmatched junction bases: 9. CDR3 size: 13 residues.

The gene calls are TRBV9 and TRBJ2-2, with TRBD2 matching over 10 bases. Germline V gives CDR1 SGDLS, CDR2 YYNGEE. V was clipped by 3 bases and J by 4 bases; unmatched bases: 15. This CDR3 contains 19 residues. CDR3 sequence (DNA): TGTGCCAGCAGCGGGGGAGGGAGAGCGGGAGGGCCAGTCACCGGGGAGCTGTTTTTT. It translates to CASSGGGRAGGPVTGELFF.

The chain employs TRBV7-9 and TRBJ2-5; 7 nucleotides align to TRBD2. Trimming cost V 6 bases and J 4 bases; bases outside gene matches: 8. The CDR3 length is 14 residues. CDR1 is SEHNR and CDR2 is FQNEAQ in the germline V gene (reference sequence). For the CDR3, the DNA is TGTGCCAGCAGTCCCTCGGGGGGTCGAGAGACCCAGTACTTC. This codes for CASSPSGGRETQYF.

The chain has TRBV19 and TRBJ2-1; maybe TRBD2 (6 bases). V lost 0 bases, J lost 6 bases, and 12 bases lay in between. The CDR3 totals 15 residues. In germline, CDR1 is LNHDA, CDR2 SQIVND (reference sequence). CDR3 in amino acids: CASSIDWALANEQFF. CDR3 DNA sequence: TGTGCCAGTAGTATAGATTGGGCACTAGCCAATGAGCAGTTCTTC.

The CDR3 here is CASSLGRNSDYEQYF. CDR3 DNA sequence: TGTGCCAGCAGCTTAGGGCGCAATTCGGACTACGAGCAGTACTTC. This chain uses TRBV11-3 with TRBJ2-7; D gene unclear. Germline V gene sequence: CDR1 SGHNT, CDR2 YENEEA. V gave up 1 base and J gave up 3 bases, with 13 bases separating them. This CDR3 spans 15 amino acids.

The V and J genes are TRBV12-5 and TRBJ2-5, with D maybe TRBD2 (5 bases). Germline lookup yields CDR1 LGHNT and CDR2 FRNRAP. This CDR3 region has 16 residues. Trimming shortened V by 2 bases and J by 0 bases, and 13 bases separated the two germline ends. The CDR3 loop is CASGLSGGLDQETQYF. CDR3 DNA sequence: TGTGCTAGTGGTTTGAGTGGCGGGTTGGACCAAGAGACCCAGTACTTC.

This clone has only one observation. This chain uses TRBV9 with TRBJ2-2, with a possible D match to TRBD2 (5 bases). This CDR3 has 13 residues. V was pared by 4 bases and J by 7 bases, with 11 bases between. In germline, CDR1 is SGDLS, CDR2 YYNGEE. In DNA form, the CDR3 reads TGTGCCAGCAGCTCTCGTGACTACGGGGAGCTGTTTTTT. Residues: CASSSRDYGELFF.

The V call is TRBV28, the J call TRBJ2-7, with D tentatively TRBD1 (6 bases). The V gene's germline CDR1 is MDHEN and CDR2 SYDVKM. This CDR3 has 16 amino acids. Trimming cost V 3 bases and J 1 base, with 16 bases left between them. For the CDR3, the DNA is TGTGCCAGCAGTTTCCTACCAGGGGTCTCTTCCTACGAGCAGTACTTC. It yields the protein CASSFLPGVSSYEQYF.

This chain connects TRBV6-5 to TRBJ2-3; D tentatively fits TRBD1 or TRBD2 (5 bases each). Trimming took off 0 bases at V and 6 bases at J, with 16 bases between the two ends. The CDR3 has 16 residues. Germline CDR1 and CDR2: MNHEY and SVGAGI. The CDR3 sequence: CASSYSTPVGEDTQYF. For the CDR3, the DNA is TGTGCCAGCAGTTACTCGACCCCGGTAGGGGAGGATACGCAGTATTTT.

The CDR3 reads CSVTDLDYEQYF. The CDR3 region has the DNA TGCAGCGTCACAGACCTCGACTACGAGCAGTACTTC. V gene TRBV29-1 combines with J gene TRBJ2-7; no clear D. Germline values: CDR1 SQVTM, CDR2 ANQGSEA. CDR3 length equals 12 residues. Trimming removed 6 bases at V and 3 bases at J, with 12 bases between.

CDR3 loop: CASSAYPRQHF. The DNA for the CDR3 is TGTGCCAGCAGTGCCTACCCTCGCCAGCATTTT. The rearrangement links TRBV28 to TRBJ1-5; D not resolved. In germline, CDR1 is MDHEN, CDR2 SYDVKM. V was trimmed by 5 bases and J by 12 bases, leaving 11 bases between them. The CDR3 has 11 amino acids.

In its sample, this clone was seen a few times. V usage is TRBV29-1 and J usage is TRBJ2-7; 8 bases map to TRBD2. This CDR3 spans 16 amino acids. Germline V gene data show CDR1 as SQVTM and CDR2 as ANQGSEA. V gave up 4 bases and J gave up 3 bases; unmatched junction bases: 14. The CDR3 DNA reads as TGCAGCGTTGGAGGGGACCAGAGCGGGAGAGTCTACGAGCAGTACTTC. Residues: CSVGGDQSGRVYEQYF.

This chain joins TRBV27 and TRBJ2-3; 10 bases are a match to TRBD1. V dropped 5 bases and J dropped 7; count of bases not matched to a gene: 12. The V gene's germline CDR1 is MNHEY and CDR2 SMNVEV (reference sequence). The CDR3 is made up of 16 amino acids. CDR3 amino acids: CASSQRQGANSNTQYF. CDR3 coding DNA: TGTGCCAGCAGTCAAAGACAGGGGGCCAACTCAAATACGCAGTATTTT.

The chain is built from TRBV4-3 and TRBJ2-1; 8 positions agree with TRBD1. The CDR3 is 14 residues long. V shed 5 bases, J shed 8 bases, and the junction held 8 bases outside the gene matches. Germline assignment: CDR1 LGHNA and CDR2 YSLEER. CDR3: CASSYGQGSYEQFF. The CDR3 DNA sequence: TGCGCCAGCAGCTACGGACAGGGTAGCTATGAGCAGTTCTTC.

This chain joins TRBV5-4 and TRBJ1-2; 11 bases align to TRBD1. The length of the CDR3 is 16 residues. CDR1 is SGHNT, CDR2 YYREEE, per germline (reference sequence). Trimming at V came to 4 bases and at J to 4 bases, leaving 9 bases not matched to a gene. Here the CDR3 reads CASSPRTGGPFYGYTF. The CDR3 DNA reads as TGTGCCAGCAGCCCGAGGACAGGGGGCCCCTTCTATGGCTACACCTTC.

Remarks on this clone: One end of the junction does not line up with germline, which may come from a read error. The chain recombines TRBV18 with TRBJ2-2, with 7 bases aligning to TRBD2. The CDR3 is made up of 18 amino acids. From germline, CDR1 is KGHSH and CDR2 LQKENI. DNA of the CDR3: TGTGCCAGCTCAGACGTGTTTATCAGCGGGACGAACTCCGGGGAGCTGTTTTTT. Its protein product is CASSDVFISGTNSGELFF.

The chain links TRBV9 to TRBJ1-2; 9 nucleotides match TRBD1. After removal of 0 bases from V and 7 bases from J, the junction contained 10 bases not matched to a gene. The V gene's germline CDR1 is SGDLS and CDR2 YYNGEE. This CDR3 contains 16 residues. CDR3 amino acids: CASSVADRGLLGGYTF. The CDR3 DNA is TGTGCCAGCAGCGTAGCGGACAGGGGCCTTTTAGGTGGCTACACCTTC.

The V gene is TRBV6-5, the J gene TRBJ2-7; 11 bases line up with TRBD1. Germline-derived CDR1 and CDR2 are MNHEY and SVGAGI. The trim removed 2 bases at V and 6 bases at J, leaving 6 bases unmatched. CDR3 length: 15 residues. In DNA form, the CDR3 reads TGTGCCAGCAGTTACACAACCGGGACAGGGGGCGAGCAGTACTTC. This gives the protein CASSYTTGTGGEQYF.

The chain carries TRBV27 and TRBJ1-5; tentatively, D is TRBD1 (5 bases). Trimming cost V 6 bases and J 6 bases, with 15 bases left between them. The germline V gene encodes CDR1 MNHEY and CDR2 SMNVEV (reference sequence). The CDR3 consists of 14 residues. This CDR3 is CASRPGGRSQPQHF. CDR3 DNA: TGTGCCAGCAGGCCCGGGGGTCGTTCTCAGCCCCAGCATTTT.

The chain recombines TRBV9 with TRBJ1-5; possible D gene TRBD1, 6 bases. The V end was cut by 0 bases, the J end by 2 bases, with 18 bases between. Germline V gene sequence: CDR1 SGDLS, CDR2 YYNGEE. The CDR3 length is 18 residues. The CDR3 sequence is CASSVGTETLLGNQPQHF. CDR3 in DNA: TGTGCCAGCAGCGTAGGGACAGAGACTCTTTTGGGCAATCAGCCCCAGCATTTT.

This clone was detected once. The chain couples TRBV27 to TRBJ1-5; D not resolved. CDR3 length: 12 amino acids. V lost 6 bases and J 6 bases, leaving 9 bases between the germline ends. In germline, CDR1 is MNHEY, CDR2 SMNVEV (reference sequence). The DNA for the CDR3 is TGTGCCAGCAGCCAAAGGAGTCAGCCCCAGCATTTT. Amino acids: CASSQRSQPQHF.

The chain uses TRBV7-9 and TRBJ2-7; tentatively, D is TRBD2 (6 bases). V lost 5 bases and J lost 2, with 13 bases in between. The CDR3 runs to 14 residues. Per the germline V gene, CDR1 is SEHNR and CDR2 is FQNEAQ (reference sequence). This CDR3 reads CASSARGAAYEQYF. The CDR3, as DNA: TGTGCCAGCAGCGCCCGCGGGGCCGCCTACGAGCAGTACTTC.